Below are 14 T cell receptor beta chains sequenced from a single sample in a study of blood T cell repertoires in COVID-19. Here immunoSEQ multiplex PCR was the method, and the copy in TCRdb shows in-frame clones only, minus some. The table shows around 320,000 clones, with roughly nine tenths occurring only once. Sequenced sample: peripheral blood. Source of these receptors: a man aged 18 to 30 with active or convalescent COVID-19.

The J gene is TRBJ2-3, the V gene TRBV24-1; 11 bases are shared with TRBD2. Germline V gives CDR1 KGHDR, CDR2 SFDVKD. CDR3 size: 16 residues. J was trimmed by 3 bases and V by 4 bases; bases with no gene match: 5. The CDR3 protein is CATSDQTSGSTDTQYF. CDR3 DNA sequence: TGTGCCACCAGTGACCAAACTAGCGGGAGTACAGATACGCAGTATTTT.

V usage is TRBV9 and J usage is TRBJ2-3, with D tentatively TRBD2 (6 bases). CDR1 and CDR2 from the germline V gene are SGDLS and YYNGEE. CDR3 size: 18 residues. The ends were cut back, 5 bases at V and 3 bases at J, with 25 bases in the middle. The CDR3 DNA reads as TGTGCCAGCAGTCTCGGGGGAGTTGGGACCGGGTCTACAGATACGCAGTATTTT. Protein: CASSLGGVGTGSTDTQYF.

This clone was counted a single time. Within the sample, other DNA sequences also encode this same CDR3. The J gene is TRBJ1-1, the V gene TRBV12-3 or TRBV12-4; D is unclear. V gave up 1 base and J gave up 4 bases, with 7 bases separating them. The CDR3 runs 13 residues. CDR3 sequence: CASSLGGPTEAFF. The CDR3 DNA reads as TGTGCCAGCAGTTTAGGAGGGCCCACTGAAGCTTTCTTT.

The CDR3 region is CASSVGTGFYTGELFF. DNA for the CDR3: TGTGCCAGCAGCGTCGGGACAGGGTTTTACACCGGGGAGCTGTTTTTT. The V gene is TRBV7-9, the J gene TRBJ2-2, with 9 positions matching TRBD1. In germline, CDR1 is SEHNR, CDR2 FQNEAQ (reference sequence). CDR3 length: 16 residues. V trimming: 5 bases; J trimming: 3 bases; junction bases outside the gene matches: 7.

The genes are TRBV14 and TRBJ2-1; 9 bases match TRBD2. V gave up 3 bases and J gave up 3 bases; unmatched junction bases: 6. The CDR3 spans 16 residues. Germline assignment: CDR1 SGHDN and CDR2 FVKESK. In DNA form, the CDR3 reads TGTGCCAGCAGCCAGTTAGCGGGGGCTAGCTACAATGAGCAGTTCTTC. It translates to CASSQLAGASYNEQFF. Filled out from reference TRBV14 and TRBJ2-1, the complete variable domain reads EAGVTQFPSHSVIEKGQTVTLRCDPISGHDNLYWYRRVMGKEIKFLLHFVKESKQDESGMPNNRFLAERTGGTYSTLKVQPAELEDSGVYFCASSQLAGASYNEQFFGPGTRLTVL.

The rearrangement uses TRBV11-2 and TRBJ2-3; 8 bases match TRBD2. The CDR3 is 15 amino acids. Germline CDR1 and CDR2: SGHAT and FQNNGV. V lost 3 bases to trimming and J lost 6 bases; unmatched junction nucleotides: 8. The CDR3 DNA is TGTGCCAGCAGCTTTTTTAGCGGGAAATCTGATACGCAGTATTTT. It translates to CASSFFSGKSDTQYF. The entire variable domain, with the rest obtained from reference TRBV11-2 and TRBJ2-3, is as follows: EAGVAQSPRYKIIEKRQSVAFWCNPISGHATLYWYQQILGQGPKLLIQFQNNGVVDDSQLPKDRFSAERLKGVDSTLKIQPAKLEDSAVYLCASSFFSGKSDTQYFGPGTRLTVL.

The V and J genes are TRBV6-6 and TRBJ1-1, with D maybe TRBD1 (5 bases). The germline V gene has CDR1 MNHNY and CDR2 SVGAGI (reference sequence). Trimming pared 5 bases from V and 5 bases from J, leaving 18 bases between. The CDR3 sequence is 15 residues long. CDR3 nucleotides: TGTGCCAGCAGTCCACGGGGGGTTTCACGGACTGAAGCTTTCTTT. Amino acids: CASSPRGVSRTEAFF.

The V gene is TRBV2, the J gene TRBJ2-2, with 7 bases lining up with TRBD2. The V gene's germline CDR1 is SNHLY and CDR2 FYNNEI. The junction had 9 bases not matched to a gene; V was cut back by 4 bases and J by 4 bases. This CDR3 is built from 16 residues. In nucleotides, the CDR3 is TGTGCCAGCAGTGTGCGGGGGTTCCGTGGCACCGGGGAGCTGTTTTTT. This gives the protein CASSVRGFRGTGELFF.

The chain employs TRBV7-2 and TRBJ2-7, with D perhaps matching TRBD2 (5 bases). This CDR3 has 14 amino acids. Germline lookup yields CDR1 SGHTA and CDR2 FQGNSA. The germline V and J ends were trimmed by 2 bases and 6 bases, with 14 bases remaining between them. CDR3 amino acids: CASSLYSGGGEQYF. The CDR3 nucleotides read TGTGCCAGCAGCTTATACAGCGGTGGAGGCGAGCAGTACTTC.

V usage is TRBV3-1 (or the pseudogene TRBV3-2) and J usage is TRBJ2-7, with 7 bases matching TRBD2. The germline V gene encodes CDR1 LGHDT and CDR2 YNNKEL (reference sequence). The CDR3 is 14 amino acids. V lost 0 bases to trimming and J lost 3 bases; unmatched junction nucleotides: 2. The CDR3 sequence is CASSQDGGYYEQYF. The CDR3 nucleotides read TGTGCCAGCAGCCAAGACGGGGGGTACTACGAGCAGTACTTC.

The chain joins TRBV9 to TRBJ2-7; perhaps TRBD2 as D (6 bases). This CDR3 is built from 15 residues. CDR1 and CDR2 (germline): SGDLS, YYNGEE. Trimming cost V 4 bases and J 1 base, with 15 bases left between them. The CDR3, as DNA: TGTGCCAGCAGCAGACTGGACGGGGGTTCCTACGAGCAGTACTTC. This sequence encodes CASSRLDGGSYEQYF.

The rearrangement links TRBV7-9 to TRBJ1-5; TRBD1 is a possible D gene (5 bases). CDR1 and CDR2 (germline): SEHNR, FQNEAQ (reference sequence). This CDR3 is built from 15 residues. Trimming removed 6 bases from V and 4 bases from J, with 16 bases in between. In DNA, the CDR3 is TGTGCCAGCAGTCCACAGGACACTGGGAATCAGCCCCAGCATTTT. It yields the protein CASSPQDTGNQPQHF.

This clone is medium-sized in the sample. The genes are TRBV7-9 and TRBJ2-7, with TRBD2 matching over 8 bases. There are 17 residues in the CDR3. Germline V gives CDR1 SEHNR, CDR2 FQNEAQ (reference sequence). Losses at the gene ends were 5 bases for V and 2 bases for J; bases not matched to a gene: 14. As DNA, the CDR3 is TGTGCCAGCAGCGGAGGGAGGTTAGCGGGATCTACCTACGAGCAGTACTTC. Translating it yields CASSGGRLAGSTYEQYF. Looking up the rest from reference TRBV7-9 and TRBJ2-7 gives the full variable domain: DTGVSQNPRHKITKRGQNVTFRCDPISEHNRLYWYRQTLGQGPEFLTYFQNEAQLEKSRLLSDRFSAERPKGSFSTLEIQRTEQGDSAMYLCASSGGRLAGSTYEQYFGPGTRLTVT.

The genes are TRBV7-9 and TRBJ1-5; the match to TRBD1 covers 9 bases. Trimming took 5 bases from V and 7 from J; bases not matched to a gene: 12. The CDR3 is 16 amino acids. Per the germline V gene, CDR1 is SEHNR and CDR2 is FQNEAQ (reference sequence). The CDR3 DNA sequence: TGTGCCAGCAGCCTCCGGGACAGGGCCCTTGGGCAGCCCCAGCATTTT. This encodes CASSLRDRALGQPQHF.